One T cell receptor (beta chain) is described in this entry. V dropped 3 bases and J dropped 5 bases, with 11 bases sitting between them. From germline, CDR1 is MNHEY and CDR2 SMNVEV (reference sequence). The CDR3 spans 14 residues. PCR was performed a second time for about 7 to 12 cycles using a sample-barcoded 5' primer and a J-beta primer mix. Each CDR3 protein gets one entry after TCRdb re-called the 5' RACE reads with MiXCR. This sample carries almost 550,000 distinct CDR3 sequences, around 24% of them seen once, and the ten largest clones take roughly 10%. The data belong to a study of blood T cells in healthy people across ages. The same sample was also used in a study of T cells of mothers and their children.

The sequencing sample was made of blood. The V and J genes are TRBV27 and TRBJ1-5; possibly TRBD1 for D (5 bases). This sequence originates from a boy younger than 18 in good health. The CDR3 sequence is CASSFTGGDQPQHF. CDR3 bases: TGTGCCAGCAGTTTCACAGGAGGTGATCAGCCCCAGCATTTT.